This T cell receptor (beta chain) originates from a study of shared clonotypes between healthy human individuals. Whole-study findings and limits: Clonotype sharing among donors was expected to depend on sequencing depth.

Germline V gene lookup returns CDR1 SGHAT and CDR2 FQNNGV. The CDR3 length is 14 residues. Between the trimmed V and J ends, which lost 1 base and 3 bases, there was a span of 8 bases. As to this clone: Its antigen is not identified. The sample holds other DNA sequences that translate to the same CDR3.

Cells designated naive CD8 were CD45RO-negative and were positively selected for CCR7, with terminally differentiated effector memory CD45RA+ cells excluded. Participating donors were healthy, HIV-negative adults free of recent acute infections or vaccinations. It was at deep level that the assay was run. Genomic DNA of every subset was divided equally among multiple immunoSEQ plates. Profiling relied on immunoSEQ multiplex PCR, and the TCRdb table lists in-frame clones only, not all of them. This sample carries roughly 2 million clones, just under 95% of them seen once, and the ten largest clones take 0.85% to 1.2%.

The clonotype originates from a man aged 18 to 29 in good health. The specimen was naive CD8+ T cells sorted from blood. This chain uses TRBV11-2 with TRBJ2-3; D is perhaps TRBD1 or TRBD2 (6 bases each). CDR3 sequence reads: CASSLVGGTDTQYF. The CDR3 nucleotides read TGTGCCAGCAGCTTAGTAGGGGGGACAGATACGCAGTATTTT. The full variable domain, completed using reference TRBV11-2 and TRBJ2-3, is EAGVAQSPRYKIIEKRQSVAFWCNPISGHATLYWYQQILGQGPKLLIQFQNNGVVDDSQLPKDRFSAERLKGVDSTLKIQPAKLEDSAVYLCASSLVGGTDTQYFGPGTRLTVL.